This record covers a single TCR beta chain. What this receptor recognizes is not known. There are no base qualities to consult, and no much larger clone falls within one base. Patients with autoimmune disease history or receiving systemic immunosuppression were excluded from the trial. Peripheral blood for TCR sequencing was collected from all dose cohorts at baseline, on cycle 4 day 1, and on cycle 7 day 1. The samples were drawn from a first-in-human, open-label, multicenter phase I dose-escalation trial of ivuxolimab. Adults with locally advanced or metastatic melanoma, renal cell carcinoma, hepatocellular carcinoma or head and neck squamous cell carcinoma were enrolled in the trial. Before TCR sequencing, CD4+ T cells and CD8+ T cells from peripheral blood were sorted into separate populations. The CDR1 and CDR2 encoded by the germline V gene are SNHLY and FYNNEI. Inclusive of the bounding cysteine and phenylalanine, the CDR3 is 12 residues long. Only the CDR3 portion is preserved as DNA: 36 bases, with reading frame beginning at the first base. V and J lose 0 bases and 4 bases, and a span of 4 bases separates them.

This entry comes from a study of OX40 agonist ivuxolimab in advanced cancers. At the level of the whole study: Ivuxolimab, which targeted the costimulatory receptor OX40 (CD134), was an agonistic, fully human IgG2 monoclonal antibody. Intravenous ivuxolimab was administered to patients every 2 weeks at six dose levels: 0.01, 0.1, 0.3, 1.5, 3 and 10 mg/kg. Of the approximately 50 patients in dose escalation, some 20 had hepatocellular carcinoma, around 15 had melanoma, 9 had renal cell carcinoma and 9 had head and neck cancer. In the dose-escalation cohort, approximately 83% of patients were male, and the mean age was 60 years with a range of roughly 20 to 85. Prior anti-PD-1, anti-PD-L1 or anti-CTLA-4 therapy was permitted, and checkpoint inhibitors had been received by about 44% of dose-escalation patients. Partial responses occurred in three dose-escalation patients: two with cutaneous melanoma and one with hepatocellular carcinoma. Peripheral TCRbeta sequencing was intended to test whether TCR sequence diversity was altered and clonal T-cell expansion was caused by ivuxolimab. The paper describes the monotherapy dose-escalation part (N ≈ 51 patients) of the phase I trial of ivuxolimab.

Broad study findings and their caveats: In the 0.1-3.0 mg/kg groups, partial responders were among the patients with the lowest normalized peripheral clonal expansion, particularly in CD8+ T cells. Clonal expansion of both CD4+ and CD8+ blood T cells was observed from baseline to week 6 at doses 0.1 to 3.0 mg/kg. After ivuxolimab, CD8+ T cells had more expanded clones than CD4+ T cells on average. Which antigens the clonally expanded peripheral T cells were specific for was not determined. Low levels of normalized T-cell clonal expansion were also seen in some patients who did not respond.

For sequencing of the TCRbeta CDR3 region, genomic DNA was extracted from the sorted cells. The immunoSEQ Assay was used to sequence the TCRbeta CDR3 regions. The clones in this table, taken by TCRdb from immuneACCESS, are in-frame only. Not every clone is retained; where verified, under half of the shortfall comes from an unresolved V gene, and the cause of the rest is unknown. The sample table records about 72,000 clones; roughly four fifths of these occur just once. Jointly, the top ten make up under 2.5% of the sample. The material was CD4+ or CD8+ T cells sorted from blood, obtained in a trial of the OX40 agonist ivuxolimab. The TCR comes from an adult with an advanced solid tumor such as melanoma, head and neck, liver or kidney cancer. This chain is built from TRBV2 and TRBJ2-7; the D gene is unclear. The DNA is TGTGCCAGCAGTGAAGCGACATACGAGCAGTACTTC. It translates to CASSEATYEQYF.